This is a list of T cell receptor beta chains from one sample in a study of cytomegalovirus exposure and HLA in healthy donors. Here immunoSEQ multiplex PCR was the method, and the copy in TCRdb shows in-frame clones only, minus some. The sample holds about 160,000 clones; about 86% are singletons and the top ten take about 5.8%. The sequenced sample consisted of PBMCs. The receptors derive from a woman in her twenties or thirties in good health and CMV-seronegative. Both conserved end residues are part of each CDR3. A D gene is named only where the DNA matches it firmly. Size tells how often a clone was seen (once, few, many) or the class of an expanded clone, and some rows leave it out.

V	size	length	J	D	DNA	CDR3
TRBV19	few	11	TRBJ2-7	.	TGTGCCAGTAGTATCGGTCACAGAAAGTACTTC	CASSIGHRKYF
TRBV29-1	.	13	TRBJ2-1	.	TGCAGCGTTTGGACAGGCTGGGGGGATGAGCAGTTCTTC	CSVWTGWGDEQFF
TRBV6-5	.	15	TRBJ1-5	TRBD1	TGTGCCAGCAGACAGACAGGGCTGGGCAATCAGCCCCAGCATTTT	CASRQTGLGNQPQHF
TRBV6-1	.	15	TRBJ2-1	.	TGTGCCAGCAGTGAAAGGTATTGGGGCCGAAATGAGCAGTTCTTC	CASSERYWGRNEQFF
TRBV7-2	.	13	TRBJ2-3	TRBD1	TGTGCCAGCAGGACAGGGTCTCCTCTTACGCAGTATTTT	CASRTGSPLTQYF
TRBV6-6	.	14	TRBJ1-1	TRBD1	TGTGCCAGCGGCTCAGGGGGCGATTACACTGAAGCTTTCTTT	CASGSGGDYTEAFF
TRBV5-6	.	15	TRBJ1-2	.	TGTGCCAGCAGCTTGGGCTTAGGGGGAAGATATGGCTACACCTTC	CASSLGLGGRYGYTF
TRBV21-1	.	11	TRBJ2-1	.	TGTGCCACGATTCGGAGGGATGAGCAGTTCTTC	CATIRRDEQFF
TRBV4-2	.	12	TRBJ1-1	.	TGTGCCAGCAGCCAAGGGAACACTGAAGCTTTCTTT	CASSQGNTEAFF
TRBV4-3	.	17	TRBJ1-1	.	TGCGCCAGCAGCCAAGAATTAGGGGCCAGAAGGGGCACTGAAGCTTTCTTT	CASSQELGARRGTEAFF
TRBV9	few	15	TRBJ1-4	.	TGTGCCAGCAGCGGCACGACGGGAAATAATGAAAAACTGTTTTTT	CASSGTTGNNEKLFF
TRBV18	.	13	TRBJ1-1	.	TGTGCCAGCTCCCCGCAGGAATACACTGAAGCTTTCTTT	CASSPQEYTEAFF
TRBV7-8	.	15	TRBJ2-1	.	TGTGCCAGCAGCCAATGGACTGGGTCCTACAATGAGCAGTTCTTC	CASSQWTGSYNEQFF
TRBV2	few	15	TRBJ2-3	.	TGTGCCACTCAACCCGGGGGTGCTCCCACAGATACGCAGTATTTT	CATQPGGAPTDTQYF
TRBV5-1	.	13	TRBJ2-7	.	TGCGCCAGCAGCCTGACACCTACCTACGAGCAGTACTTC	CASSLTPTYEQYF
TRBV21-1	.	16	TRBJ2-2	.	TGTGCCAGCATCTTAAAAGGGCAGGATAACACCGGGGAGCTGTTTTTT	CASILKGQDNTGELFF
TRBV2	.	16	TRBJ1-5	.	TGTGCCAGCAGTCTAGACAGTTCTTACAACAATCAGCCCCAGCATTTT	CASSLDSSYNNQPQHF
TRBV7-2	.	17	TRBJ2-7	TRBD2	TGTGCCAGCAGCCCTTCCCCCGGACTAGCGGGAGGCTACGAGCAGTACTTC	CASSPSPGLAGGYEQYF
TRBV15	.	13	TRBJ2-1	.	TGTGCCACCAGGAAATTCGGGTACAATGAGCAGTTCTTC	CATRKFGYNEQFF
TRBV5-6	few	15	TRBJ1-3	.	TGTGCCAGCAGCCCGGGACCGTCCTCTGGAAACACCATATATTTT	CASSPGPSSGNTIYF
TRBV2	.	18	TRBJ2-4	TRBD1	TGTGCCAGCAGTAACGATCGCCCTCGACAGGGCCGCGATGGCATTCAGTACTTC	CASSNDRPRQGRDGIQYF
TRBV5-6	.	16	TRBJ2-7	TRBD1	TGTGCCAGCAGCTCTACCGGGACAGGGGGCTGGTACGAGCAGTACTTC	CASSSTGTGGWYEQYF
TRBV28	.	14	TRBJ2-3	.	TGTGCCAGCAGCCGAAACATGGGCGCAGATACGCAGTATTTT	CASSRNMGADTQYF
TRBV4-3	.	14	TRBJ1-1	.	TGCGCCAGCAGCTCATTCAGGGTTCGCACTGAAGCTTTCTTT	CASSSFRVRTEAFF
TRBV28	.	14	TRBJ2-5	.	TGTGCCAGCAGGCTACAGGGGGGGCAAGAGACCCAGTACTTC	CASRLQGGQETQYF
TRBV5-4	.	15	TRBJ2-7	.	TGTGCCAGCAGCTTTACCGGGTCGGGTGTAGGCGAGCAGTACTTC	CASSFTGSGVGEQYF
TRBV5-1	once	15	TRBJ2-7	TRBD2	TGCGCCAGCAGCCCCCATACAGCGGGGGCCTACGAGCAGTACTTC	CASSPHTAGAYEQYF
TRBV4-1	once	17	TRBJ2-3	TRBD2	TGCGCCAGCAGCCAACCTACTAGCGGGGGGCGCACAGATACGCAGTATTTT	CASSQPTSGGRTDTQYF
TRBV10-3	.	12	TRBJ1-5	.	TGTGCCATCAGTGAGTCGACGGGGCCCCAGCATTTT	CAISESTGPQHF
TRBV27	.	16	TRBJ2-2	TRBD1	TGTGCCAGCAGTTTATTGAGGACAGGGGGCACCGGGGAGCTGTTTTTT	CASSLLRTGGTGELFF
TRBV27	.	15	TRBJ1-2	.	TGTGCCAGCAGTTTATCTACGGGCCCGAGCGATGGCTACACCTTC	CASSLSTGPSDGYTF
TRBV5-1	.	14	TRBJ2-5	.	TGCGCCAGCAGCCCCCTGCGGGGCTGGGAGACCCAGTACTTC	CASSPLRGWETQYF
TRBV29-1	.	15	TRBJ2-6	.	TGCAGCGTTGAGTTCGGGCTCTCTGGGGCCAACGTCCTGACTTTC	CSVEFGLSGANVLTF
TRBV25-1	once	12	TRBJ2-5	.	TGTGCCAGCAGTGACTGGGAAGAGACCCAGTACTTC	CASSDWEETQYF
TRBV2	.	15	TRBJ1-6	.	TGTGCCAGCAGAGAAGAAGACACACATAATTCACCCCTCCACTTT	CASREEDTHNSPLHF
TRBV18	.	16	TRBJ2-7	TRBD1	TGTGCCAGCTCAGGACAGACGGGACAGGGGGCCGTCGAGCAGTACTTC	CASSGQTGQGAVEQYF
TRBV6-6	few	15	TRBJ2-1	TRBD1	TGTGCCAGCACTCTCCCCGGGACAGCACACAATGAGCAGTTCTTC	CASTLPGTAHNEQFF
TRBV7-2	.	16	TRBJ2-1	TRBD2	TGTGCCAGCAGCCTACGACTAGCGGGGGGGAACAATGAGCAGTTCTTC	CASSLRLAGGNNEQFF
TRBV27	.	15	TRBJ2-2	TRBD1	TGTGCCAGCTGCTGGACAGGGCCAAACACCGGGGAGCTGTTTTTT	CASCWTGPNTGELFF
TRBV2	.	16	TRBJ2-1	TRBD1	TGTGCCAGCACTACCGAGCCCCCAACAGGGGGCGGCGAGCAGTTCTTC	CASTTEPPTGGGEQFF
TRBV10-3	.	12	TRBJ2-5	.	TGTGCCATCAGTGAGTCATTGGAGACCCAGTACTTC	CAISESLETQYF
TRBV6-6	.	14	TRBJ2-5	.	TGTGCCAGCACCCCCCGTGCCCAGCAAGAGACCCAGTACTTC	CASTPRAQQETQYF
TRBV25-1	.	13	TRBJ1-4	.	TGTGCCAGCAGTGAATTAACTAATGAAAAACTGTTTTTT	CASSELTNEKLFF
TRBV9	.	14	TRBJ1-3	.	TGTGCCAGCAGCGTAGGACCTCCGGGAAACACCATATATTTT	CASSVGPPGNTIYF
TRBV19	.	15	TRBJ2-3	.	TGTGCCAGTAGCCTTCAGGGGGGGGCAAAAGATACGCAGTATTTT	CASSLQGGAKDTQYF
TRBV15	.	15	TRBJ2-2	.	TGTGCCACCAGCAGAGATCTCAGGGCCACCGGGGAGCTGTTTTTT	CATSRDLRATGELFF
TRBV5-6	.	12	TRBJ1-1	.	TGTGCCAGCAGCCGGGGGAACACTGAAGCTTTCTTT	CASSRGNTEAFF
TRBV10-3	.	13	TRBJ2-1	.	TGTGCCATCAGTGCCATACTTGCCAATGAGCAGTTCTTC	CAISAILANEQFF
TRBV28	.	15	TRBJ2-1	.	TGTGCCAGCACCTCCCGTCGGGGTGAAGGTCATGAGCAGTTCTTC	CASTSRRGEGHEQFF